What follows are 15 T cell receptor beta chains derived from one specimen sequenced in a study of T cells in Graves' hyperthyroidism and ophthalmopathy. Amplification of TCR beta CDR3 regions used RNA as the template. The primer set for the first-round RT-PCR of the TCR CDR3 was HTBI. TCRdb ran MiXCR on the multiplex PCR reads and lists one entry per CDR3 protein. Found here are a few hundred thousand distinct CDR3 sequences, roughly 20% of them singletons; the top ten hold around 27%. Sequenced material: blood. The receptor source for this set is a young man with Graves' hyperthyroidism.

The sample holds many counts of this clonotype. The chain couples TRBV6-5 to TRBJ1-2, with D possibly matching TRBD1 (5 bases). Per the germline V gene, CDR1 is MNHEY and CDR2 is SVGAGI. CDR3 size: 16 residues. The V end lost 0 bases, the J end lost 5 bases, and 16 bases lay between the germline ends. Written as DNA, the CDR3 is TGTGCCAGCAGTTACTCGGACCTCGGGACGGCTTATGGCTACACCTTC. This encodes CASSYSDLGTAYGYTF.

The genes are TRBV12-3 or TRBV12-4 and TRBJ2-7, with 12 bases that match TRBD2. With 4 bases clipped from V and 7 bases from J, the junction kept 8 bases outside the gene matches. CDR3 length equals 15 residues. The CDR3 coding sequence is TGTGCCAGCAGTTCTCGTCTAGCGGGGGGGCGTGAGCAGTACTTC. Translated: CASSSRLAGGREQYF.

This clonotype was recorded many times. The V and J genes are TRBV7-9 and TRBJ2-7; D unresolved. With 4 bases removed from V and 5 bases from J, the gap between germline ends came to 15 bases. This CDR3 has 14 residues. Germline V CDR1 and CDR2: SEHNR, FQNEAQ (reference sequence). CDR3 loop: CASSSPLSAHEQYF. In DNA, the CDR3 is TGTGCCAGCAGCTCCCCTCTTTCAGCACACGAGCAGTACTTC.

This clonotype was counted ten times or more. V and J are TRBV15 and TRBJ2-5; D perhaps matches TRBD2 (6 bases). Germline V gives CDR1 LNHNV, CDR2 YYDKDF (reference sequence). The CDR3 extends over 16 amino acids. V was cut by 3 bases and J by 1 base, with 15 bases left in between. The CDR3 here is CATSRSDEGGQETQYF. DNA of the CDR3: TGTGCCACCAGCAGGAGCGACGAGGGAGGCCAAGAGACCCAGTACTTC. Supplemented by reference TRBV15 and TRBJ2-5, the full variable domain reads DAMVIQNPRYQVTQFGKPVTLSCSQTLNHNVMYWYQQKSSQAPKLLFHYYDKDFNNEADTPDNFQSRRPNTSFCFLDIRSPGLGDTAMYLCATSRSDEGGQETQYFGPGTRLLVL.

This clonotype has just a few counts. The V and J genes are TRBV20-1 and TRBJ2-6, with 7 bases aligning to TRBD1. V was clipped by 5 bases and J by 0 bases; unmatched bases: 16. Germline CDR1 DFQATT, CDR2 SNEGSKA (reference sequence). CDR3 length equals 19 residues. In nucleotides, the CDR3 is TGCAGTGCTTCTCCGTTCCACAGGGGTCTCCTCTCTGGGGCCAACGTCCTGACTTTC. It codes for CSASPFHRGLLSGANVLTF.

The sample holds many counts of this clonotype. The chain links TRBV28 to TRBJ1-5, with D hard to call. V was cut by 3 bases and J by 0 bases, with 12 bases left in between. CDR3 size: 16 residues. Germline V gene lookup returns CDR1 MDHEN and CDR2 SYDVKM. The CDR3 nucleotides read TGTGCCAGCAGTTTTAGGGCACTTTATAGCAATCAGCCCCAGCATTTT. Encoded protein: CASSFRALYSNQPQHF.

This clonotype has a count of ten or more. This sequence joins TRBV28 and TRBJ1-2, with 9 bases matching TRBD1. The CDR3 spans 15 residues. The germline gives CDR1 MDHEN, CDR2 SYDVKM. The V and J ends lost 4 bases and 11 bases, in that order; junction bases with no gene match: 14. The CDR3 protein is CASSYGTGWNMRYTF. The CDR3 DNA reads as TGTGCCAGCAGTTACGGGACAGGGTGGAATATGCGGTACACCTTC.

V usage is TRBV3-1 and J usage is TRBJ2-2; D is ambiguous. Trimming left V 0 bases short and J 4 bases short, with 15 bases between. The CDR3 runs to 17 residues. Germline values: CDR1 LGHDT, CDR2 YNNKEL (reference sequence). The CDR3 loop reads CASSQDRWEMGTGELFF. The CDR3 DNA sequence: TGTGCCAGCAGCCAAGATAGATGGGAAATGGGCACCGGGGAGCTGTTTTTT.

This clonotype was detected many times. The rearrangement uses TRBV20-1 and TRBJ1-5; 7 bases map to TRBD1. This CDR3 is 14 amino acids long. The germline V gene has CDR1 DFQATT and CDR2 SNEGSKA (reference sequence). V lost 6 bases and J lost 7; bases outside the gene matches: 12. CDR3 in amino acids: CSAMDRLARQPQHF. The CDR3 region has the DNA TGCAGTGCCATGGACAGGCTAGCTCGGCAGCCCCAGCATTTT.

This clonotype was detected only a few times. The chain is built from TRBV6-2 or TRBV6-3 and TRBJ1-5; D uncertain. The length of the CDR3 is 14 residues. Germline-derived CDR1 and CDR2 are MNHEY and SVGEGT. Trimming removed 8 bases from V and 16 bases from J, with 27 bases in between. As DNA, the CDR3 is TGTGCCAGCGTCGGTAAAGATGCCACCCCTATGCCACATTTT. Translating it yields CASVGKDATPMPHF.

V gene TRBV30 combines with J gene TRBJ1-3; D call uncertain. V lost 5 bases, J lost 3 bases, and 14 bases lay in between. The germline V gene encodes CDR1 GTSNPN and CDR2 SVGIG (reference sequence). The CDR3 loop spans 14 amino acids. This CDR3 reads CAWAPGSIGNTIYF. The DNA of the CDR3 is TGTGCCTGGGCCCCGGGAAGCATTGGAAACACCATATATTTT.

The chain uses TRBV12-5 and TRBJ2-5; 9 bases fit TRBD2. After removal of 0 bases from V and 3 bases from J, the junction contained 14 bases not matched to a gene. Germline-derived CDR1 and CDR2 are LGHNT and FRNRAP. The length of the CDR3 is 19 residues. As DNA, the CDR3 is TGTGCTAGTGGTTTGGTAATCCGGGCGGGGGGGCGTAATGAAGAGACCCAGTACTTC. This gives the protein CASGLVIRAGGRNEETQYF.

In this sample, this clonotype turned up many times. The chain combines TRBV27 with TRBJ1-1; D is possibly TRBD1 (5 bases). The V end was cut by 9 bases, the J end by 5 bases, with 13 bases between. The CDR3 totals 12 residues. Germline CDR1 is MNHEY and CDR2 is SMNVEV (reference sequence). This CDR3 reads CASKPRGTEAFF. In DNA form, the CDR3 reads TGTGCCAGTAAACCGCGGGGGACTGAAGCTTTCTTT.

The chain joins TRBV11-2 to TRBJ2-5, with D tentatively TRBD2 (5 bases). CDR3 length equals 15 residues. V was cut by 2 bases and J by 5 bases, with 15 bases left in between. Germline V gives CDR1 SGHAT, CDR2 FQNNGV. The CDR3: CASSLSSAGGETQYF. Written as DNA, the CDR3 is TGTGCCAGCAGCTTAAGTAGCGCTGGCGGGGAGACCCAGTACTTC.

Ten or more counts support this clonotype. This chain uses TRBV6-5 with TRBJ2-2; D might be TRBD1 (6 bases). Germline loops: CDR1 MNHEY, CDR2 SVGAGI. With 2 bases removed from V and 7 bases from J, the gap between germline ends came to 8 bases. The CDR3 is 13 residues long. In DNA, the CDR3 is TGTGCCAGCAGTTACGAAGGGGGCGGGGAGCTGTTTTTT. Translated, it gives CASSYEGGGELFF.